The source of this T cell receptor (beta chain) is a study of T cell responses to AZD1222 COVID-19 vaccine. Study details: The analysis combined second doses at about 4 or about 12 weeks.

TCRdb keeps only in-frame clones here, not all; method: immunoSEQ multiplex PCR. The sample consists of 150,000 or so clones, 80% to 95% of them appearing once. General study points: Nearly half of spike-specific TCRs reportedly target unmutated variant regions. Breadth and depth of Spike-specific TCRs rose after two AZD1222 doses.

About this clone: Its antigen is still unknown.

The V segment lost 4 bases and the J segment 5 bases; nucleotides outside the gene matches: 3. The CDR3 has 14 residues. CDR1 is SGHAT, CDR2 FQNNGV, per germline. The starting material was peripheral blood, obtained on day 0 of AZD1222 vaccination. This TCR was recovered from an adult in good health. The rearrangement uses TRBV11-2 and TRBJ1-4; 8 bases line up with TRBD1. The CDR3 reads CASSSGQGNEKLFF. The CDR3 nucleotides are TGTGCCAGCAGCTCCGGACAGGGAAATGAAAAACTGTTTTTT.